This T cell receptor (beta chain) was identified during a study of blood T cell repertoires in COVID-19. Study-wide context: Acute and convalescent COVID-19 samples came from the United States, Italy and Spain.

Individuals drawn from 20 to 30 US areas were roughly 18 to 95 years old. Cohorts were based on clinical histories the participants reported. In the authors' workflow: Amplification of reference gene primers was used by the study to estimate nucleated cell counts. This table comes from immunoSEQ multiplex PCR, and its TCRdb copy is limited to in-frame clones, with some not included. V, J and clone size are those of that table, while D and trimming were read from the DNA. Of some 160,000 clones in the sample, about four fifths were seen once. The CDR3 spans 13 residues. CDR1 is LNHDA and CDR2 is SQIVND in the germline V gene (reference sequence). V lost 10 bases and J 2 bases, leaving 15 bases between the germline ends.

What was sequenced was PBMCs or T cells enriched from blood (not recorded which). This sequence originates from a woman aged 60-70 years who had recovered from COVID-19. The genes are TRBV19 and TRBJ2-7, with a weak D call TRBD1 (6 bases). The CDR3 nucleotides read TGTGCCACGGGCCCCGGGACACCCTACGAGCAGTACTTC. This gives the protein CATGPGTPYEQYF.